This T cell receptor beta chain was sequenced in a study of T-cell memory formation after mild COVID-19. This clonotype was detected many times. The CDR3 is 17 amino acids. Germline values: CDR1 PRHDT, CDR2 FYEKMQ (reference sequence). V gave up 2 bases and J gave up 3 bases, with 18 bases separating them. TCRdb re-called the 5' RACE reads with MiXCR, one entry per CDR3 protein. The sample has roughly 12,000 distinct CDR3 sequences, 14% seen once; the top ten hold around three fifths. Sequences were obtained from PBMCs or a T cell subset sorted from them (not recorded which). The chain carries TRBV13 and TRBJ2-3; D is ambiguous. The origin of this receptor is a man aged 18 to 29 who had mild COVID-19 (a few samples of this study predate the infection). Cell type and time point are not known. Here the CDR3 reads CASSLTEGAVGTDTQYF. The CDR3 DNA sequence: TGTGCCAGCAGCTTAACGGAAGGCGCGGTGGGGACAGATACGCAGTATTTT.